The 4 T cell receptor beta chains in this list originate from one sample, sequenced in a study of identical twins. TCRdb processed the 5' RACE reads anew with MiXCR; each CDR3 protein has one entry. The sample records about 470,000 distinct CDR3 sequences, 20% to 25% being singletons. This same sample was also taken into another study, of T cells expressing NK-cell markers.

Material: CD4+ T cells sorted from blood. The source of these receptors is a woman aged 18 to 35 in good health.

The chain uses TRBV4-3 and TRBJ2-1; 7 bases fit TRBD2. The CDR3 has 14 residues. Unmatched junction bases numbered 6, after V lost 1 base and J lost 9 bases. The germline gives CDR1 LGHNA, CDR2 YSLEER. This CDR3 reads CASSQAGRESEQFF. CDR3 DNA: TGCGCCAGCAGCCAAGCGGGGCGGGAGAGTGAGCAGTTCTTC.

J is TRBJ2-1 and V is TRBV20-1, with D hard to call. This CDR3 spans 16 amino acids. Per germline, CDR1 DFQATT and CDR2 SNEGSKA (reference sequence). V lost 1 base and J lost 8, with 21 bases in between. This CDR3 reads CSARGKLALKPHEQFF. The DNA for the CDR3 is TGCAGTGCTAGAGGGAAACTGGCTCTTAAGCCCCATGAGCAGTTCTTC.

This rearrangement joins TRBV27 to TRBJ1-6; 12 nucleotides agree with TRBD1. Germline loops: CDR1 MNHEY, CDR2 SMNVEV (reference sequence). The V and J ends lost 3 bases and 10 bases, in that order; junction bases with no gene match: 7. This CDR3 is built from 16 residues. The CDR3 protein is CASSFPPGQGASPLHF. The CDR3 DNA reads TGTGCCAGCAGTTTCCCACCGGGACAGGGGGCATCACCCCTCCACTTT.

This clonotype was detected only a few times. The chain joins TRBV20-1 to TRBJ2-1, with TRBD2 matching over 14 bases. The V segment lost 5 bases and the J segment 13 bases; nucleotides outside the gene matches: 4. The V gene's germline CDR1 is DFQATT and CDR2 SNEGSKA (reference sequence). The CDR3 runs 12 residues. CDR3 in DNA: TGCAGTGCTGGGACTAGCGGGGGCCTCCAGTTCTTC. It codes for CSAGTSGGLQFF.